This T cell receptor (beta chain) was retrieved from a study of regulatory T cells in long-lasting Graves disease. Study-wide context: Graves' patients (newly diagnosed) had been on antithyroid drugs under 3 months.

This clonotype has more than one count but fewer than ten. Sample time point: newly diagnosed GD, antithyroid drugs for less than 3 months. The TCR library was made from RNA that had been extracted from PBMCs in TRIzol. Under American Thyroid Association guidelines, Graves' disease was diagnosed. Germline V gene lookup returns CDR1 GTSNPN and CDR2 SVGIG (reference sequence). V lost 4 bases and J lost 5; bases outside the gene matches: 10. The CDR3 runs to 14 residues. Library construction for TCR beta used iRepertoire HTBI primers and Arm-PCR of CDR3 regions. TCRdb re-analysed the multiplex PCR reads in MiXCR, keeping a single row per CDR3 protein. The data show about 540,000 distinct CDR3 sequences, 13% seen once. This same sample was also taken into another study, of T cells in Graves' hyperthyroidism and ophthalmopathy. That study adds: Most clonotypes expanded in thyroid above 0.001 were likewise present in blood.

Sequencing was performed on peripheral blood mononuclear cells (PBMCs), taken at new diagnosis, from a patient treated with antithyroid drugs. The source of this sequence is a man aged 30 to 39 with Graves disease. The chain has TRBV30 and TRBJ2-5; 7 positions match TRBD2. The CDR3 is CAWTRGGVRETQYF. CDR3 sequence (DNA): TGTGCCTGGACCCGGGGAGGGGTACGCGAGACCCAGTACTTC.